This passage covers 10 T cell receptor beta chains from one sample sequenced in a study of cytotoxic CD8 clonotypes in ibrutinib-treated CLL. Measured with immunoSEQ multiplex PCR; TCRdb has only the in-frame clones, and not every one. The table has some 65,000 clones, approximately 62% seen once. The sample was PBMCs, taken after 12 months of ibrutinib treatment. Receptors originate from a human donor with chronic lymphocytic leukemia.

The chain recombines TRBV7-2 with TRBJ2-1; D gene ambiguous. The V end lost 4 bases, the J end lost 9 bases, and 19 bases lay between the germline ends. Per germline, CDR1 SGHTA and CDR2 FQGNSA. CDR3 size: 15 residues. The CDR3 nucleotides read TGTGCCAGCAGCTACACGCTTTCCGCGAGTTCTGAGCAGTTCTTC. Amino acid sequence: CASSYTLSASSEQFF.

This clone has ten or more counts. The gene calls are TRBV10-3 and TRBJ2-2; D could derive from TRBD1 or TRBD2 (5 bases each). V shed 6 bases and J shed 3 bases, with 11 bases lying between them. CDR1 and CDR2 from the germline V gene are ENHRY and SYGVKD. CDR3 length: 14 residues. The CDR3 bases are TGTGCCATCAGGACCGGGACGGACACCGGGGAGCTGTTTTTT. Translated, it gives CAIRTGTDTGELFF.

This chain uses TRBV14 with TRBJ2-1; TRBD2 matches 11 bases. Unmatched junction bases numbered 13, after V lost 0 bases and J lost 6 bases. This CDR3 comprises 19 residues. Germline V gene lookup returns CDR1 SGHDN and CDR2 FVKESK. CDR3: CASSQDVTSGVPGRNEQFF. DNA of the CDR3: TGTGCCAGCAGCCAAGATGTGACTAGCGGGGTTCCCGGGCGCAATGAGCAGTTCTTC.

This chain links TRBV4-1 with TRBJ1-5; maybe TRBD1 (5 bases). Trimming pared 1 base from V and 4 bases from J, leaving 11 bases between. CDR3 length: 15 amino acids. The germline gives CDR1 MGHRA, CDR2 YSYEKL. This CDR3 is CASSQAGSRNQPQHF. The CDR3 DNA sequence: TGCGCCAGCAGCCAAGCAGGGAGTAGGAATCAGCCCCAGCATTTT.

This chain connects TRBV5-5 to TRBJ1-1, with a weak D call TRBD1 (5 bases). The CDR3 totals 15 residues. Looked up from germline, CDR1 is SGHKS and CDR2 is YYEKEE (reference sequence). V gave up 2 bases and J gave up 5 bases, with 16 bases separating them. The CDR3 sequence is CASSLVGQGWTEAFF. The DNA for the CDR3 is TGTGCCAGCAGCTTAGTAGGCCAGGGCTGGACTGAAGCTTTCTTT. The entire variable domain, with the rest obtained from reference TRBV5-5 and TRBJ1-1, is as follows: DAGVTQSPTHLIKTRGQQVTLRCSPISGHKSVSWYQQVLGQGPQFIFQYYEKEERGRGNFPDRFSARQFPNYSSELNVNALLLGDSALYLCASSLVGQGWTEAFFGQGTRLTVV.

This clone occurred a few times. This chain links TRBV9 with TRBJ1-2; D is perhaps TRBD1 (6 bases). From germline, CDR1 is SGDLS and CDR2 YYNGEE. This CDR3 has 17 amino acids. V was pared by 4 bases and J by 4 bases, with 23 bases between. This chain's CDR3 is CASSLRGRGPLGYGYTF. The CDR3 DNA is TGTGCCAGCAGCCTCCGAGGCAGGGGCCCTCTAGGCTATGGCTACACCTTC. The full variable domain, completed using reference TRBV9 and TRBJ1-2, is DSGVTQTPKHLITATGQRVTLRCSPRSGDLSVYWYQQSLDQGLQFLIQYYNGEERAKGNILERFSAQQFPDLHSELNLSSLELGDSALYFCASSLRGRGPLGYGYTFGSGTRLTVV.

This clone was recorded once. The rearrangement links TRBV6-5 to TRBJ1-1; no firm D call. The CDR3 has 15 amino acids. V lost 5 bases and J lost 4, with 17 bases in between. Germline-derived CDR1 and CDR2 are MNHEY and SVGAGI. DNA of the CDR3: TGTGCCAGCAGTGCAGAGGCCAACTGGGGCACTGAAGCTTTCTTT. Translated, it gives CASSAEANWGTEAFF.

The sample holds a few counts of this clone. V and J are TRBV5-1 and TRBJ1-1; unclear D gene. The CDR3 sequence is 13 residues long. Germline assignment: CDR1 SGHRS and CDR2 YFSETQ. V lost 0 bases, J lost 1 base, and 4 bases lay in between. This chain's CDR3 is CASSLGRNTEAFF. The CDR3 DNA is TGCGCCAGCAGCTTGGGCAGGAACACTGAAGCTTTCTTT.

V is TRBV2 and J is TRBJ1-6; a weak D match, TRBD1 (6 bases). Germline values: CDR1 SNHLY, CDR2 FYNNEI. V was clipped by 3 bases and J by 0 bases, with 18 bases between them. CDR3 length: 19 amino acids. As DNA, the CDR3 is TGTGCCAGCAGTGACCCTTTTGGGGGGCACAGCTCCTATAATTCACCCCTCCACTTT. Encoded protein: CASSDPFGGHSSYNSPLHF.

The rearrangement uses TRBV30 and TRBJ1-5, with D uncertain. V was cut by 2 bases and J by 4 bases, with 9 bases left in between. Germline V gene data show CDR1 as GTSNPN and CDR2 as SVGIG (reference sequence). The CDR3 spans 13 residues. The CDR3 DNA is TGTGCCTGGAGTCCCCAGCTTAATCAGCCCCAGCATTTT. Translated, it gives CAWSPQLNQPQHF.